This entry lists 31 T cell receptor beta chains sequenced from one sample in a study of blood T cell repertoires in COVID-19. Profiling relied on immunoSEQ multiplex PCR, and the TCRdb table lists in-frame clones only, not all of them. Of approximately 230,000 clones listed, about 91% are singletons. Sequenced input: peripheral blood. All receptors come from a young woman with COVID-19, enrolled during active disease.

The V and J genes are TRBV2 and TRBJ1-4; 12 positions match TRBD1. Germline V gene lookup returns CDR1 SNHLY and CDR2 FYNNEI. Germline trimming cut 6 bases from V and 7 bases from J; bases unmatched to any gene: 3. This CDR3 comprises 14 residues. CDR3 sequence: CASRGTGGGEKLFF. The CDR3 DNA follows: TGTGCCAGCAGGGGGACAGGGGGCGGTGAAAAACTGTTTTTT. Combining the CDR3 with reference TRBV2 and TRBJ1-4 gives the whole variable domain EPEVTQTPSHQVTQMGQEVILRCVPISNHLYFYWYRQILGQKVEFLVSFYNNEISEKSEIFDDQFSVERPDGSNFTLKIRSTKLEDSAMYFCASRGTGGGEKLFFGSGTQLSVL.

The V call is TRBV7-9, the J call TRBJ2-1; tentatively, D is TRBD1 (5 bases). The CDR3 is 13 amino acids. V was clipped by 0 bases and J by 9 bases, with 9 bases between them. From germline, CDR1 is SEHNR and CDR2 FQNEAQ (reference sequence). The CDR3 coding sequence is TGTGCCAGCAGCTTAGCAGGGGTAGGTGAGCAGTTCTTC. Amino acids: CASSLAGVGEQFF. The full variable domain, completed using reference TRBV7-9 and TRBJ2-1, is DTGVSQNPRHKITKRGQNVTFRCDPISEHNRLYWYRQTLGQGPEFLTYFQNEAQLEKSRLLSDRFSAERPKGSFSTLEIQRTEQGDSAMYLCASSLAGVGEQFFGPGTRLTVL.

The genes are TRBV3-1 (or the pseudogene TRBV3-2) and TRBJ1-1; D uncertain. Germline CDR1 is LGHDT and CDR2 is YNNKEL (reference sequence). With 1 base removed from V and 5 bases from J, the gap between germline ends came to 8 bases. This CDR3 has 13 residues. The CDR3 DNA follows: TGTGCCAGCAGCCAAGCGGCGGCGACTGAAGCTTTCTTT. Residues: CASSQAAATEAFF.

The genes are TRBV7-9 and TRBJ1-1; TRBD1 matches at 7 bases. CDR3 size: 17 residues. V was clipped by 5 bases and J by 3 bases; unmatched bases: 15. Germline CDR1 SEHNR, CDR2 FQNEAQ (reference sequence). The CDR3 is CASSPGAALTGDTEAFF. The CDR3 DNA reads TGTGCCAGCAGCCCTGGGGCGGCTCTAACAGGGGACACTGAAGCTTTCTTT.

This clone was recorded only once. V gene TRBV29-1 combines with J gene TRBJ1-1; TRBD1 matches at 7 bases. The CDR3 extends over 14 amino acids. From germline, CDR1 is SQVTM and CDR2 ANQGSEA. The V segment lost 6 bases and the J segment 0 bases; nucleotides outside the gene matches: 7. DNA of the CDR3: TGCAGCGTACGGGGGACAGTACTGAACACTGAAGCTTTCTTT. Protein product: CSVRGTVLNTEAFF.

V usage is TRBV7-2 and J usage is TRBJ1-5, with TRBD1 matching 7 bases. CDR3 length equals 13 residues. Germline CDR1 is SGHTA and CDR2 is FQGNSA. V shed 5 bases and J 10 bases; nucleotides not matched to a gene: 8. The CDR3 region is CASSPIQGSPQHF. The DNA of the CDR3 is TGTGCCAGCAGCCCGATACAGGGGAGTCCCCAGCATTTT.

This chain joins TRBV6-2 or TRBV6-3 and TRBJ1-1; D gene uncertain. The length of the CDR3 is 15 residues. Germline loops: CDR1 MNHEY, CDR2 SVGEGT. V was shortened by 2 bases and J by 1 base, with 11 bases between the two germline ends. The CDR3 sequence: CASSYPGRQNTEAFF. The CDR3 coding sequence is TGTGCCAGCAGTTACCCTGGGCGACAGAACACTGAAGCTTTCTTT.

This chain uses TRBV2 with TRBJ2-1, with 9 bases lining up with TRBD1. Germline V CDR1 and CDR2: SNHLY, FYNNEI. Germline trimming cut 8 bases from V and 10 bases from J; bases unmatched to any gene: 12. This CDR3 contains 14 residues. CDR3: CASAMRDRVIEQFF. CDR3 DNA: TGTGCCAGCGCTATGAGGGACAGGGTCATAGAGCAGTTCTTC.

The chain has TRBV7-6 and TRBJ2-5, with 14 bases that match TRBD2. V lost 4 bases and J lost 0; bases outside the gene matches: 1. Germline lookup yields CDR1 SGHVS and CDR2 FNYEAQ. The CDR3 runs to 16 residues. This CDR3 reads CASSWTSGGYQETQYF. Written as DNA, the CDR3 is TGTGCCAGCAGCTGGACTAGCGGGGGGTACCAAGAGACCCAGTACTTC.

This chain uses TRBV10-1 with TRBJ2-2; a weak D match, TRBD2 (6 bases). V gave up 6 bases and J gave up 6 bases, with 8 bases separating them. The CDR3 spans 12 residues. CDR1 is WNHNN and CDR2 is SYGVQD in the germline V gene (reference sequence). The CDR3 DNA sequence: TGCGCCAGCAGAACTAGCTCCGGGGAGCTGTTTTTT. Translated: CASRTSSGELFF.

This clone was counted a few times. The chain couples TRBV2 to TRBJ1-1; D perhaps matches TRBD1 (6 bases). The germline V gene encodes CDR1 SNHLY and CDR2 FYNNEI. The CDR3 consists of 15 residues. V was cut by 4 bases and J by 2 bases, with 14 bases left in between. DNA of the CDR3: TGTGCCAGCAGTGGCTTACAGGGCGTTAACACTGAAGCTTTCTTT. Its translation: CASSGLQGVNTEAFF.

The J gene is TRBJ2-1, the V gene TRBV7-6, with TRBD2 identical over 7 bases. Trimming removed 4 bases from V and 0 bases from J; junction bases left unmatched: 6. Germline lookup yields CDR1 SGHVS and CDR2 FNYEAQ. This CDR3 has 16 amino acids. The chain's CDR3 is CASSWAGASSYNEQFF. CDR3 coding DNA: TGTGCCAGCAGCTGGGCGGGAGCGAGCTCCTACAATGAGCAGTTCTTC.

The gene calls are TRBV3-1 (or the pseudogene TRBV3-2) and TRBJ2-5, with TRBD2 identical over 15 bases. The CDR3 runs to 20 residues. The V gene's germline CDR1 is LGHDT and CDR2 YNNKEL (reference sequence). Trimming took 4 bases from V and 2 from J; bases not matched to a gene: 14. This CDR3 reads CASSPSLGGTSGGFQETQYF. The CDR3, as DNA: TGTGCCAGCAGCCCCTCCCTCGGGGGGACTAGCGGGGGGTTTCAAGAGACCCAGTACTTC.

The chain carries TRBV27 and TRBJ2-2, with D perhaps matching TRBD1 (6 bases). Germline-derived CDR1 and CDR2 are MNHEY and SMNVEV (reference sequence). V was trimmed by 6 bases and J by 5 bases, leaving 10 bases between them. The CDR3 has 13 amino acids. The CDR3 region is CASRPRGTGELFF. CDR3 DNA: TGTGCCAGCAGACCCAGGGGTACCGGGGAGCTGTTTTTT.

The chain joins TRBV4-2 to TRBJ2-3; no clear D gene. With 1 base removed from V and 2 bases from J, the gap between germline ends came to 7 bases. This CDR3 is built from 14 residues. Germline V gene lookup returns CDR1 LGHNA and CDR2 YNFKEQ. The CDR3 nucleotides are TGTGCCAGCAGCCAAGCTGCGCCCACAGATACGCAGTATTTT. Amino acid sequence: CASSQAAPTDTQYF.

This clone has only one observation. The chain couples TRBV14 to TRBJ2-1, with D maybe TRBD2 (6 bases). V was cut by 4 bases and J by 8 bases, with 18 bases left in between. This CDR3 contains 15 residues. The V gene's germline CDR1 is SGHDN and CDR2 FVKESK. CDR3 bases: TGTGCCAGCAGCCTCGAGCGGGTTGCCGCCCATGAGCAGTTCTTC. Protein product: CASSLERVAAHEQFF.

The chain links TRBV9 to TRBJ1-4; D is uncertain. With 4 bases removed from V and 8 bases from J, the gap between germline ends came to 9 bases. This CDR3 is 12 amino acids long. The germline V gene has CDR1 SGDLS and CDR2 YYNGEE. Written as DNA, the CDR3 is TGTGCCAGCAGCAGCGTTGGCGAAAAACTGTTTTTT. Protein sequence: CASSSVGEKLFF.

J is TRBJ1-2 and V is TRBV3-1 (or the pseudogene TRBV3-2); D is perhaps TRBD1 (5 bases). CDR3 length: 15 amino acids. Germline values: CDR1 LGHDT, CDR2 YNNKEL (reference sequence). The ends were cut back, 0 bases at V and 3 bases at J, with 11 bases in the middle. As DNA, the CDR3 is TGTGCCAGCAGCCAAGATGCCAGGGCGGACTATGGCTACACCTTC. Protein: CASSQDARADYGYTF.

V is TRBV2 and J is TRBJ2-6; D is possibly TRBD1 (5 bases). This CDR3 has 13 residues. V lost 7 bases and J 1 base, leaving 5 bases between the germline ends. Germline V gives CDR1 SNHLY, CDR2 FYNNEI. The chain's CDR3 is CASTGSGANVLTF. The CDR3 DNA is TGTGCCAGCACAGGGTCTGGGGCCAACGTCCTGACTTTC.

The chain employs TRBV28 and TRBJ1-3; 9 bases are shared with TRBD1. The junction had 1 base not matched to a gene; V was cut back by 3 bases and J by 7 bases. CDR1 is MDHEN, CDR2 SYDVKM, per germline. This CDR3 contains 13 residues. Written as DNA, the CDR3 is TGTGCCAGCAGTTTGGGGACAGGGAACACCATATATTTT. It is translated as CASSLGTGNTIYF.

The rearrangement links TRBV27 to TRBJ2-3, with TRBD2 matching over 11 bases. Germline lookup yields CDR1 MNHEY and CDR2 SMNVEV (reference sequence). The CDR3 runs to 13 residues. V was clipped by 6 bases and J by 6 bases; unmatched bases: 2. The CDR3 DNA follows: TGTGCCAGCAGCATAGCGGGAGGGGATACGCAGTATTTT. Translation gives CASSIAGGDTQYF.

This clone has just a few counts. The chain employs TRBV9 and TRBJ1-5; TRBD1 is a possible D gene (5 bases). The length of the CDR3 is 14 residues. V was cut by 5 bases and J by 4 bases, with 13 bases left in between. The germline V gene encodes CDR1 SGDLS and CDR2 YYNGEE. CDR3 sequence (DNA): TGTGCCAGCAGTGCTGTCGGGGGGAATCAGCCCCAGCATTTT. Its protein product is CASSAVGGNQPQHF.

This chain joins TRBV5-1 and TRBJ1-1, with 7 bases fitting TRBD1. The CDR3 covers 14 residues. Germline V gene lookup returns CDR1 SGHRS and CDR2 YFSETQ. Trimming removed 6 bases from V and 1 base from J; junction bases left unmatched: 6. The CDR3 reads CASTAGTENTEAFF. The DNA for the CDR3 is TGCGCCAGCACCGCAGGGACAGAGAACACTGAAGCTTTCTTT.

This rearrangement joins TRBV29-1 to TRBJ2-1, with D possibly matching TRBD2 (5 bases). Germline V gene sequence: CDR1 SQVTM, CDR2 ANQGSEA. CDR3 length: 15 residues. Trimming pared 7 bases from V and 4 bases from J, leaving 20 bases between. The CDR3 coding sequence is TGCAGCGCCGATTATGCCGGGATCAAATACAATGAGCAGTTCTTC. It yields the protein CSADYAGIKYNEQFF.

The rearrangement uses TRBV6-1 and TRBJ2-7, with 9 bases aligning to TRBD1. Germline CDR1 and CDR2: MNHNS and SASEGT. Trimming at V came to 2 bases and at J to 1 base, leaving 3 bases not matched to a gene. CDR3 length: 15 residues. CDR3 bases: TGTGCCAGCAGTGAATACAGGGGGCCATCCTACGAGCAGTACTTC. Encoded protein: CASSEYRGPSYEQYF.

This clone has ten or more counts. V and J are TRBV9 and TRBJ1-2, with D tentatively TRBD1 (6 bases). The CDR3 length is 13 residues. Trimming pared 0 bases from V and 7 bases from J, leaving 10 bases between. In germline, CDR1 is SGDLS, CDR2 YYNGEE. CDR3 in DNA: TGTGCCAGCAGCGTAGCAGGGGACCGTGGCTACACCTTC. Translating it yields CASSVAGDRGYTF.

This chain joins TRBV11-2 and TRBJ1-6, with 7 bases matching TRBD1. This CDR3 has 12 amino acids. From germline, CDR1 is SGHAT and CDR2 FQNNGV. J was trimmed by 14 bases and V by 7 bases; bases with no gene match: 8. CDR3 protein: CASTRGAGALHF. The CDR3 DNA follows: TGTGCCAGCACCAGGGGGGCCGGGGCCCTCCACTTT.

The chain couples TRBV10-3 to TRBJ2-7, with a tentative D call TRBD1 (5 bases). Deletions cut 3 bases from V and 0 bases from J, with 18 bases between. Per germline, CDR1 ENHRY and CDR2 SYGVKD. The CDR3 sequence is 17 residues long. The CDR3 here is CAISDPSRQLSSYEQYF. In DNA form, the CDR3 reads TGTGCCATCAGTGACCCCTCTAGACAGCTTAGCTCCTACGAGCAGTACTTC.

The chain is built from TRBV7-2 and TRBJ1-1; TRBD1 agrees at 7 bases. In germline, CDR1 is SGHTA, CDR2 FQGNSA. The CDR3 has 12 residues. V lost 5 bases and J lost 11; bases outside the gene matches: 8. In DNA, the CDR3 is TGTGCCAGCAGCCCTGACAGGGCTGGGGCTTTCTTT. It yields the protein CASSPDRAGAFF.

This sequence joins TRBV5-6 and TRBJ2-1, with D perhaps TRBD2 (6 bases). The CDR3 length is 16 residues. Germline loops: CDR1 SGHDT, CDR2 YYEEEE. V lost 0 bases to trimming and J lost 8 bases, with 18 bases between them. CDR3 residues: CASSLGGSDGSHEQFF. The DNA of the CDR3 is TGTGCCAGCAGCTTGGGGGGGAGTGACGGGAGCCATGAGCAGTTCTTC.

The V call is TRBV3-1 (or the pseudogene TRBV3-2), the J call TRBJ2-1; 9 bases match TRBD2. The CDR3 has 20 residues. Germline loops: CDR1 LGHDT, CDR2 YNNKEL (reference sequence). Unmatched junction bases numbered 21, after V lost 3 bases and J lost 6 bases. CDR3 coding DNA: TGTGCCAGCAGCCAGGCCGGTTATGGCGCGGGGGGGCGAACCCTCAATGAGCAGTTCTTC. It yields the protein CASSQAGYGAGGRTLNEQFF.